This T cell receptor beta chain originates from a study of vaccination effects on CD4 cells after COVID-19. Using viral peptide pools, the ViraFEST assay grew out antigen-specific CD4+ T cells prior to sequencing. Isolating CD4+ T cells followed 9 to 10 days of culture. From March to December 2020, the person had a SARS-CoV-2 infection that was confirmed by PCR. Every well housed around 2 million PBMC, which grew in culture alongside around 10 IU/ml IL-2 and about 10 ug/ml peptides. Worth noting for this clone: Its antigen is undetermined.

This CDR3 contains 14 residues. V shed 5 bases and J shed 0 bases, with 8 bases lying between them. Germline loops: CDR1 SGHRS, CDR2 YFSETQ. Study observations and caveats: Spike-reactive clones found after vaccination in convalescents were mainly new vaccine-induced clones.

Generated by immunoSEQ multiplex PCR, the TCRdb table keeps only in-frame clones and is missing some. This sample has around 37,000 clones, with around 67% found just once. The specimen was CD4+ T cells from PBMCs cultured with a peptide pool, collected before COVID-19 vaccination. This clonotype was sampled from a human donor who had a prior SARS-CoV-2 infection. V is TRBV5-1 and J is TRBJ2-2; D is uncertain. DNA for the CDR3: TGCGCCAGCAGTCGACTCCCGAACACCGGGGAGCTGTTTTTT. Its protein product is CASSRLPNTGELFF.